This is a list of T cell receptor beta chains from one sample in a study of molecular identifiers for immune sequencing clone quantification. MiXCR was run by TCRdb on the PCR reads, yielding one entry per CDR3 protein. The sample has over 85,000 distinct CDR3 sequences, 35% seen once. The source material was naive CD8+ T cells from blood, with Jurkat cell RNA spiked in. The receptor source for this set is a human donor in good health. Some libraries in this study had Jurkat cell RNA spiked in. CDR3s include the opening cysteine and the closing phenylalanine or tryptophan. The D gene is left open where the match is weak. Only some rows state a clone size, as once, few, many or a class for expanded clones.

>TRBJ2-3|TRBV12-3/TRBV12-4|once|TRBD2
CASSVLAGGTDTQYF
TGTGCCAGCAGTGTATTAGCGGGGGGCACAGATACGCAGTATTTT
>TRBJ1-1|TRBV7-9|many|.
CASSSSRRLNTEAFF
TGTGCCAGCAGCTCCAGTAGACGGTTGAACACTGAAGCTTTCTTT
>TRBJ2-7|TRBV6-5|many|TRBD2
CASTAGGAYEQYF
TGTGCCAGCACGGCGGGAGGTGCCTACGAGCAGTACTTC
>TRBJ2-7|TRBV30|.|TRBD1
CAWEGTGTYEQSF
TGTGCCTGGGAGGGGACAGGCACCTACGAGCAGTCCTTC
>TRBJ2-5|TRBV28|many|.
CASSLFREAETQYF
TGTGCCAGCAGTTTATTCAGGGAGGCAGAGACCCAGTACTTC
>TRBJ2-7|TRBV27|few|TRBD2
CASSPEAGGPYEQYF
TGTGCCAGCAGTCCGGAGGCGGGAGGCCCCTACGAGCAGTACTTC
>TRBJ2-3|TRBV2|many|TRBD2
CASPPGGARGDTQYF
TGTGCCAGCCCCCCGGGGGGGGCGCGTGGAGATACGCAGTATTTT
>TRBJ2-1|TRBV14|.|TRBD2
CASSLNPLGLVGGEQFF
TGTGCCAGCAGCCTAAACCCTCTGGGACTAGTTGGGGGTGAGCAGTTCTTC
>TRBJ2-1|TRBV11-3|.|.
CASSSYALGGEQFF
TGTGCCAGCAGCTCCTACGCCTTAGGAGGGGAGCAGTTCTTC
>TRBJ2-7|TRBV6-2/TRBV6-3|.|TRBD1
CASSFAETGDYEQYF
TGTGCCAGCAGTTTCGCCGAGACAGGGGACTACGAGCAGTACTTC
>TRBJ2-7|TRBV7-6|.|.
CASSGGLNYELYF
TGTGCCAGCAGCGGGGGTTTGAACTACGAGCTGTACTTC